These T cell receptor beta chains were read from a single sample in a study of OX40 agonist ivuxolimab in advanced cancers. Assay: immunoSEQ multiplex PCR; the TCRdb copy retains only in-frame clones and omits some. The sample contains some 70,000 clones, about four fifths of which appear only once. The source material was CD4+ or CD8+ T cells sorted from blood, sampled in a trial of the OX40 agonist ivuxolimab. These receptor sequences come from an adult with an advanced solid tumor such as melanoma, head and neck, liver or kidney cancer. CDR3s include the opening cysteine and the closing phenylalanine or tryptophan. D genes are given only for firm matches. The size of a clone is reported for some rows only, either as once, few or many, or as a class for expanded clones.

V gene	D gene	clone size	J gene	CDR3 protein	CDR3 DNA
TRBV7-6	TRBD1	once	TRBJ1-6	CASSRDRGRNSPLHF	TGTGCCAGCAGCCGGGACAGGGGACGTAATTCACCCCTCCACTTT
TRBV6-5	NA	NA	TRBJ1-1	CASREYVGNTEAFF	TGTGCCAGCCGAGAATACGTCGGGAACACTGAAGCTTTCTTT
TRBV13	NA	NA	TRBJ1-2	CASSLQGPLIYGYTF	TGTGCCAGCAGCTTACAGGGGCCCCTAATCTATGGCTACACCTTC
TRBV11-2	NA	NA	TRBJ2-5	CASNSLGETQYF	TGTGCCAGCAACTCTCTAGGGGAGACCCAGTACTTC
TRBV6-1	NA	NA	TRBJ2-3	CASSGYGDTQYF	TGTGCCAGCAGTGGATATGGAGATACGCAGTATTTT
TRBV9	TRBD2	NA	TRBJ2-5	CASSGYRTRAQETQYF	TGTGCCAGCAGCGGTTACAGGACTAGGGCTCAAGAGACCCAGTACTTC
TRBV4-1	NA	NA	TRBJ2-7	CASTPQPGRPYEQYF	TGCGCCAGCACCCCCCAACCGGGACGCCCCTACGAGCAGTACTTC
TRBV6-1	NA	NA	TRBJ1-1	CASSEAWDTEAFF	TGTGCCAGCAGTGAAGCTTGGGACACTGAAGCTTTCTTT
TRBV15	NA	NA	TRBJ2-1	CATSRPDNEQFF	TGTGCCACCAGCAGACCCGACAATGAGCAGTTCTTC
TRBV18	NA	NA	TRBJ1-1	CASSPQGNTEAFF	TGTGCCAGCTCACCCCAGGGGAACACTGAAGCTTTCTTT
TRBV5-4	NA	NA	TRBJ1-1	CASSLHKGTANTEAFF	TGTGCCAGCAGCTTGCATAAGGGGACGGCGAACACTGAAGCTTTCTTT
TRBV5-1	NA	NA	TRBJ1-1	CASSLQSGLDPWKMAEAFF	TGCGCCAGCAGCTTGCAGTCCGGTCTAGACCCCTGGAAGATGGCTGAAGCTTTCTTT
TRBV19	NA	NA	TRBJ2-1	CASSNQGDLREQFF	TGTGCCAGTAGTAACCAGGGCGATCTACGTGAGCAGTTCTTC
TRBV6-5	TRBD2	NA	TRBJ2-3	CASRAGDLTDTQYF	TGTGCCAGCAGAGCGGGGGACCTTACAGATACGCAGTATTTT
TRBV4-2	TRBD2	few	TRBJ2-4	CASSPWRGGPNIQYF	TGTGCCAGCAGCCCATGGCGGGGGGGTCCTAACATTCAGTACTTC
TRBV7-9	NA	NA	TRBJ1-1	CASSVRGLAFF	TGTGCCAGCAGCGTCCGGGGCTTAGCTTTCTTT
TRBV5-1	NA	NA	TRBJ2-7	CASSLQGVRYEQYF	TGCGCCAGCAGCTTGCAAGGGGTCCGCTACGAGCAGTACTTC
TRBV5-5	NA	few	TRBJ1-2	CASTTGAGRPYGYTF	TGTGCCAGCACGACAGGAGCAGGAAGGCCCTATGGCTACACCTTC
TRBV7-2	NA	NA	TRBJ2-5	CASSSEIQETQYF	TGTGCCAGCAGCTCCGAGATACAAGAGACCCAGTACTTC
TRBV29-1	TRBD1	NA	TRBJ2-2	CSAHPGQAPGELFF	TGCAGCGCCCACCCGGGACAGGCCCCCGGGGAGCTGTTTTTT
TRBV19	TRBD1	NA	TRBJ1-1	CASSTPTGSGTEAFF	TGTGCCAGTAGTACACCGACAGGGTCGGGCACTGAAGCTTTCTTT
TRBV30	NA	NA	TRBJ1-1	CAWSLGGGPGGTEAFF	TGTGCCTGGAGTTTGGGCGGGGGCCCGGGCGGCACTGAAGCTTTCTTT
TRBV7-2	NA	NA	TRBJ1-1	CASSLGIRQNTEAFF	TGTGCCAGCAGCTTAGGGATCCGACAGAACACTGAAGCTTTCTTT
TRBV18	NA	NA	TRBJ2-7	CASSSGATYEQYF	TGTGCCAGCTCGTCGGGGGCGACCTACGAGCAGTACTTC
TRBV4-2	NA	NA	TRBJ2-3	CASSQESSPRTDTQYF	TGTGCCAGCAGCCAAGAATCTAGCCCCCGCACAGATACGCAGTATTTT
TRBV2	NA	NA	TRBJ1-1	CASSTAGMATEAFF	TGTGCCAGCAGTACCGCGGGGATGGCGACAGAAGCTTTCTTT
TRBV14	TRBD1	NA	TRBJ2-7	CASSQGQLNYEQYF	TGTGCCAGCAGCCAGGGACAGCTGAACTACGAGCAGTACTTC
TRBV11-2	TRBD2	NA	TRBJ2-1	CASSLRLAGGPHNEQFF	TGTGCCAGCAGCCTTCGACTAGCGGGGGGTCCTCACAATGAGCAGTTCTTC
TRBV2	TRBD2	NA	TRBJ2-2	CASSGEGSRAGELFF	TGTGCCAGCAGTGGGGAGGGATCAAGGGCCGGGGAGCTGTTTTTT
TRBV18	NA	NA	TRBJ2-1	CASSPAVLEQFF	TGTGCCAGCTCACCGGCCGTGCTTGAGCAGTTCTTC
TRBV5-6	NA	NA	TRBJ1-1	CASSRMRVTGTVKNTEAFF	TGTGCCAGCAGCCGAATGCGGGTTACAGGGACCGTAAAGAACACTGAAGCTTTCTTT
TRBV4-1	NA	NA	TRBJ1-2	CASSQSSRPQFLNYGYTF	TGCGCCAGCAGCCAATCCTCGAGGCCCCAGTTCCTTAACTATGGCTACACCTTC
TRBV10-3	NA	NA	TRBJ1-1	CASCRGPGTEAFF	TGTGCCAGCTGCCGGGGACCTGGCACTGAAGCTTTCTTT
TRBV5-4	NA	NA	TRBJ2-3	CASSLYSRDTQYF	TGTGCCAGCAGCTTGTACTCTAGGGATACGCAGTATTTT
TRBV10-1	NA	NA	TRBJ2-5	CASRAPSGRETQYF	TGCGCCAGCAGAGCCCCTTCGGGTCGGGAGACCCAGTACTTC
TRBV7-6	NA	NA	TRBJ1-4	CASSLAGGLDEKLFF	TGTGCCAGCAGCTTAGCAGGTGGTCTTGATGAAAAACTGTTTTTT
TRBV18	TRBD1	NA	TRBJ1-4	CASSPNPLGQGNEKLFF	TGTGCCAGCTCACCCAACCCCCTAGGACAGGGGAATGAAAAACTGTTTTTT
TRBV19	TRBD1	NA	TRBJ2-7	CASSMGQNYEQYF	TGTGCCAGTAGTATGGGACAGAACTACGAGCAGTACTTC
TRBV5-1	NA	NA	TRBJ1-4	CASSMDSSFEKLFF	TGCGCCAGCAGCATGGACAGCTCATTCGAAAAACTGTTTTTT
TRBV7-2	TRBD2	once	TRBJ2-1	CASTGGLAAYNEQFF	TGTGCCAGCACCGGCGGGCTAGCGGCTTACAATGAGCAGTTCTTC
TRBV4-2	NA	NA	TRBJ2-2	CASSQGEDTGELFF	TGTGCCAGCAGCCAAGGGGAAGACACCGGGGAGCTGTTTTTT
TRBV11-2	TRBD2	NA	TRBJ2-3	CASSPVGTSSTDTQYF	TGTGCCAGCAGCCCAGTGGGGACTAGCAGCACAGATACGCAGTATTTT
TRBV7-9	NA	few	TRBJ1-6	CASSQYRGVESPLHF	TGTGCCAGCAGCCAGTACCGGGGGGTAGAATCACCCCTCCACTTT
TRBV5-4	NA	NA	TRBJ1-1	CASSSRVIGTEAFF	TGTGCCAGCAGCTCCAGGGTGATTGGGACTGAAGCTTTCTTT
TRBV15	TRBD1	NA	TRBJ2-1	CATSRDGRQGLSNEQFF	TGTGCCACCAGCAGAGATGGTCGACAGGGGTTATCCAATGAGCAGTTCTTC